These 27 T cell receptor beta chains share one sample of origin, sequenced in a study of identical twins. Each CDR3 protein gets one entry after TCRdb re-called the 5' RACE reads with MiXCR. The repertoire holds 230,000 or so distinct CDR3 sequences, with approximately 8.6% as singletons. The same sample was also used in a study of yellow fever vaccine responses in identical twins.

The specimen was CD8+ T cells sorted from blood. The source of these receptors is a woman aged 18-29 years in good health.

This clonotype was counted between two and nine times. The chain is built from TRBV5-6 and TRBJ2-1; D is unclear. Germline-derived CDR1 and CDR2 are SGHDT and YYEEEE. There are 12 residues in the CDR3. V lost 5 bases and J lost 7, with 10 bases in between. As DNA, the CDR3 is TGTGCCAGCAGGTTCGTGAGTAATGAGCAGTTCTTC. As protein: CASRFVSNEQFF.

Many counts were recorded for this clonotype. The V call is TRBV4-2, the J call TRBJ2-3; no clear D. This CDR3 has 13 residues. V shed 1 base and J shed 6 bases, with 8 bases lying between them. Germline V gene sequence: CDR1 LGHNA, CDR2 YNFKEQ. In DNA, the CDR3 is TGTGCCAGCAGCCAAGGGGCTATTGATACGCAGTATTTT. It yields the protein CASSQGAIDTQYF.

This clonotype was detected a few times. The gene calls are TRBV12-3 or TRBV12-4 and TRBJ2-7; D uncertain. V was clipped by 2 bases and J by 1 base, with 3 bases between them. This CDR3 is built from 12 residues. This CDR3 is CASSLMSYEQYF. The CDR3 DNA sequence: TGTGCCAGCAGTTTAATGTCCTACGAGCAGTACTTC.

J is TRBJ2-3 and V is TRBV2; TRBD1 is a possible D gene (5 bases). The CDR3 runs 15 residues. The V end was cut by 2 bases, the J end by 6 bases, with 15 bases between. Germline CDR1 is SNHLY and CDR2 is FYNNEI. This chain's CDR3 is CASSERQRSSDTQYF. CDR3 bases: TGTGCCAGCAGTGAAAGACAGCGTTCCTCCGATACGCAGTATTTT.

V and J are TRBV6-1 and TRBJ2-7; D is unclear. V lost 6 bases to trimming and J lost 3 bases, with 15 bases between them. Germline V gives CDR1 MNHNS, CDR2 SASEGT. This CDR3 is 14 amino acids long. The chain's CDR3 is CASRDQNLYYEQYF. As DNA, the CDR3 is TGTGCCAGCAGAGATCAAAACTTGTACTACGAGCAGTACTTC.

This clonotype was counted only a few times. Written as DNA, the CDR3 is TGTGCCAGCAGCCGGGGACAGGGAAATGGCTACACCTTC. Translating it yields CASSRGQGNGYTF. The chain links TRBV11-3 to TRBJ1-2; TRBD1 aligns across 9 bases. V gave up 5 bases and J gave up 6 bases; unmatched junction bases: 4. The CDR3 runs 13 residues. Per the germline V gene, CDR1 is SGHNT and CDR2 is YENEEA.

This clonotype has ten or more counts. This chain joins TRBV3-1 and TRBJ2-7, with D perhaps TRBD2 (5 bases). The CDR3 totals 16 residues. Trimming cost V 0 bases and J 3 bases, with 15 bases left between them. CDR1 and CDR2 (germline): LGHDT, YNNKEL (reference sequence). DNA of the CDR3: TGTGCCAGCAGCCAAGATACTAGGCCACAAATCTACGAGCAGTACTTC. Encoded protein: CASSQDTRPQIYEQYF.

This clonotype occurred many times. CDR3 loop: CASSGGAPAPETQYF. The CDR3, as DNA: TGTGCCAGCAGCGGCGGGGCGCCAGCTCCAGAGACCCAGTACTTC. This chain uses TRBV12-3 or TRBV12-4 with TRBJ2-5; D possibly corresponds to TRBD2 (6 bases). This CDR3 region has 15 residues. Trimming pared 6 bases from V and 4 bases from J, leaving 18 bases between.

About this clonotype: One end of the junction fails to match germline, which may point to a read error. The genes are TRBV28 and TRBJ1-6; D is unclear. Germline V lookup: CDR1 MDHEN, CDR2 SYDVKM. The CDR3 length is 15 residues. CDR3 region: CASSFISSFNSPLHF. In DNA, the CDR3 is TGTGCCAGCAGTTTCATAAGTTCCTTTAATTCACCCCTCCACTTT.

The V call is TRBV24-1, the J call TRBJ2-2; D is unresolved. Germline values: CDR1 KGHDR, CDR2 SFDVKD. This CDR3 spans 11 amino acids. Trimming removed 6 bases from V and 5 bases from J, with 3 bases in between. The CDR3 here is CATSRTGELFF. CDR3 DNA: TGTGCCACCAGTAGGACCGGGGAGCTGTTTTTT.

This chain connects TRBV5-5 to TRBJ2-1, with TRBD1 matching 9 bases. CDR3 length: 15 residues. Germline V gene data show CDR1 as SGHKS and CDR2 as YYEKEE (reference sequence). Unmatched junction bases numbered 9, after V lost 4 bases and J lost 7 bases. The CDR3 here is CASSQGTGFTNEQFF. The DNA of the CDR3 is TGTGCCAGCAGCCAAGGGACAGGGTTCACGAATGAGCAGTTCTTC.

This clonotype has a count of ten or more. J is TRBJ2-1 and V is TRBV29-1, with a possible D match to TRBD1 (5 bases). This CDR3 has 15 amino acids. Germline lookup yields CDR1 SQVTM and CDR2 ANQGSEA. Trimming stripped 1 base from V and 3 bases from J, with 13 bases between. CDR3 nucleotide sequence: TGCAGCGTTGAAGTGGCAGGGAACAGCTACAATGAGCAGTTCTTC. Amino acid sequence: CSVEVAGNSYNEQFF.

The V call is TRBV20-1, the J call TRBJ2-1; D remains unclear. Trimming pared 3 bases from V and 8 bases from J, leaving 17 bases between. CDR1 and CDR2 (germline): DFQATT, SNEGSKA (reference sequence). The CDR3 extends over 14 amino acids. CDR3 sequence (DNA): TGCAGTGCTAGTAGAGACCTTAGCCCGCATGAGCAGTTCTTC. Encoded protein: CSASRDLSPHEQFF.

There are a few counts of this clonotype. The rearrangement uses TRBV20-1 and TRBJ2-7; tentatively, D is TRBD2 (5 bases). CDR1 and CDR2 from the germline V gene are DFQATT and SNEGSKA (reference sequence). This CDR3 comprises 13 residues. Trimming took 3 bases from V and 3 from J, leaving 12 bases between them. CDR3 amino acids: CSASTSLYYEQYF. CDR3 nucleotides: TGCAGTGCTAGCACTAGTCTCTACTACGAGCAGTACTTC.

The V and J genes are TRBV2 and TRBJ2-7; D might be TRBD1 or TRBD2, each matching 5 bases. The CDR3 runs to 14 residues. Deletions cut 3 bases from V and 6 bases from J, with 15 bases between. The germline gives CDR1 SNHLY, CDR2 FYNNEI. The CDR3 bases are TGTGCCAGCAGTGATGGCAGGGAGAGGGGCGAGCAGTACTTC. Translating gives CASSDGRERGEQYF. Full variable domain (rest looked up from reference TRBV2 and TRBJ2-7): EPEVTQTPSHQVTQMGQEVILRCVPISNHLYFYWYRQILGQKVEFLVSFYNNEISEKSEIFDDQFSVERPDGSNFTLKIRSTKLEDSAMYFCASSDGRERGEQYFGPGTRLTVT.

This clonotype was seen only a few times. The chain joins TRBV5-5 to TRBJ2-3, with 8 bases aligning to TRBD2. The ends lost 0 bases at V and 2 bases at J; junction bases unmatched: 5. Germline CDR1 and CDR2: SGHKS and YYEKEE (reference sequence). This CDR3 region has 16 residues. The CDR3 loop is CASSLELAGITDTQYF. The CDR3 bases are TGTGCCAGCAGCTTGGAGCTAGCGGGCATCACAGATACGCAGTATTTT.

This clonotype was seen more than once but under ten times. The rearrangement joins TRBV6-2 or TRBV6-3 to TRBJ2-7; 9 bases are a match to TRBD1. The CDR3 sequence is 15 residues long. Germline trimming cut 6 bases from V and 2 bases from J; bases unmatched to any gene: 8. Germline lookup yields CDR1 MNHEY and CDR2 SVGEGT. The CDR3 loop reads CASSLLRQGAYEQYF. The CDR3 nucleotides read TGTGCCAGCAGCCTCCTCCGACAGGGGGCCTACGAGCAGTACTTC.

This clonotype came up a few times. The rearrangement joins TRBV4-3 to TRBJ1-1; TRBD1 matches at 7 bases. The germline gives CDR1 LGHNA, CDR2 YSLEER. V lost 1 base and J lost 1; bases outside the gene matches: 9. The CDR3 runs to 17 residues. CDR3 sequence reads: CASSQAQGVISNTEAFF. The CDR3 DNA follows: TGCGCCAGCAGCCAAGCCCAGGGGGTCATTTCGAACACTGAAGCTTTCTTT.

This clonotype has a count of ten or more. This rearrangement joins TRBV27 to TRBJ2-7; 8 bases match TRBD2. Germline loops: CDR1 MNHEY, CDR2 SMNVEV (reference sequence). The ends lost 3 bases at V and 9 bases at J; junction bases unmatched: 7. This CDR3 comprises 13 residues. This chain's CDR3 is CASSLGLESGQYF. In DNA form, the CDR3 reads TGTGCCAGCAGTTTGGGACTAGAGTCGGGGCAGTACTTC.

CDR3 amino acids: CASSWTSGHEGELFF. The CDR3 DNA reads TGTGCCAGCAGCTGGACTAGCGGGCATGAGGGGGAGCTGTTTTTT. The chain carries TRBV3-1 and TRBJ2-2; 11 bases match TRBD2. The ends lost 5 bases at V and 8 bases at J; junction bases unmatched: 7. This CDR3 contains 15 residues. The germline V gene has CDR1 LGHDT and CDR2 YNNKEL (reference sequence).

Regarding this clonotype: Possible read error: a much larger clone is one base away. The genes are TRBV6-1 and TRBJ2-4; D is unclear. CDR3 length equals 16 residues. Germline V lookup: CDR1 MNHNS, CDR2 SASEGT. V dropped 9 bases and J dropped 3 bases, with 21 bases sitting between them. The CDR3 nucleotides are TGTGCCAGTCTCCTCTCGGCCGTTGTCGGCAAAAACATTCAGTACTTC. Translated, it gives CASLLSAVVGKNIQYF.

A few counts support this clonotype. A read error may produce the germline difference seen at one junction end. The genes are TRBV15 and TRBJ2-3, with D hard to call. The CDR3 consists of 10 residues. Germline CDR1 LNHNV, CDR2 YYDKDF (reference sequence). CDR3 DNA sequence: TGTGCCACCAGCAGAGACCACTGGGATTTT. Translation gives CATSRDHWDF.

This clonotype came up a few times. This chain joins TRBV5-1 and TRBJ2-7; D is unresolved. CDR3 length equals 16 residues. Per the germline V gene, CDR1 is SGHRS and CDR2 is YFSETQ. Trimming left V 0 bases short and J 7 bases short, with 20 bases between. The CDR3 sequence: CASSLDTDSQWWEQYF. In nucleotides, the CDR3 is TGCGCCAGCAGCTTGGATACCGACTCCCAGTGGTGGGAGCAGTACTTC.

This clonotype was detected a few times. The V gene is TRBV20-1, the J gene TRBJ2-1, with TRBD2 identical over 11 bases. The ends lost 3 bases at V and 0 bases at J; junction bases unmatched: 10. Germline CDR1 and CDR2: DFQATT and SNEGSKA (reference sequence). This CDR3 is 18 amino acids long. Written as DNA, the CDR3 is TGCAGTGCTAGTCCGGGACTAGCGGCAACGAGCTCCTACAATGAGCAGTTCTTC. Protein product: CSASPGLAATSSYNEQFF.

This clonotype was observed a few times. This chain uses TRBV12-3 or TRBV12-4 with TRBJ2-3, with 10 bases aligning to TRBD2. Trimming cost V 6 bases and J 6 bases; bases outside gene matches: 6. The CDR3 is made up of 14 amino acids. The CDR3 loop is CASSPLAGVDTQYF. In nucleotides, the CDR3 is TGTGCCAGCAGCCCTCTAGCGGGGGTCGATACGCAGTATTTT.

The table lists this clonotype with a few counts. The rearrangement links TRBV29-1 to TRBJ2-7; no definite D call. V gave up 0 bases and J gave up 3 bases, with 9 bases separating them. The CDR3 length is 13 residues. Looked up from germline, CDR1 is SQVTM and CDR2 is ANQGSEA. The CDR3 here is CSVEDKADYEQYF. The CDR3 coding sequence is TGCAGCGTTGAAGATAAGGCGGACTACGAGCAGTACTTC.

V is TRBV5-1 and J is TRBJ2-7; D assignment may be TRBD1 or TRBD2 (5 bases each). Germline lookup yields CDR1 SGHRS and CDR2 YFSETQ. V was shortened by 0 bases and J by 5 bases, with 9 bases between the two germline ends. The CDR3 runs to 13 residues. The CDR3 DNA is TGCGCCAGCAGCTTGGTCGGGGACGACGAGCAGTACTTC. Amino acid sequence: CASSLVGDDEQYF.